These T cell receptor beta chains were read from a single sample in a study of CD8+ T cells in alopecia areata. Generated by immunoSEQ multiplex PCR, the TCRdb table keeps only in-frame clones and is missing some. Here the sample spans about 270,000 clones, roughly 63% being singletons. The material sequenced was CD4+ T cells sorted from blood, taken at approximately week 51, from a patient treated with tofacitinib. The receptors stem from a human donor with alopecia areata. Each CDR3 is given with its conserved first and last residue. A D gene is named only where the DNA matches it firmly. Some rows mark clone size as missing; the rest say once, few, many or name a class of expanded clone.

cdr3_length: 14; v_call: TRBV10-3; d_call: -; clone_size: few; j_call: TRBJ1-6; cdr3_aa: CAISEWGHNSPLHF; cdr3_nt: TGTGCCATCAGTGAATGGGGACATAATTCACCCCTCCACTTT
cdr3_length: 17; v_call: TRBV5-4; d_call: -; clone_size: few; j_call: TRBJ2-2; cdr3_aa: CASSFGAARGHTGELFF; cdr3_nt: TGTGCCAGCAGCTTTGGCGCGGCGAGGGGTCACACCGGGGAGCTGTTTTTT
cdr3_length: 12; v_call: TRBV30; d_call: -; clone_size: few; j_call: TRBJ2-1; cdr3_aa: CSSGGLYNEQFF; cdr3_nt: TGTAGTTCCGGCGGGTTATACAATGAGCAGTTCTTC
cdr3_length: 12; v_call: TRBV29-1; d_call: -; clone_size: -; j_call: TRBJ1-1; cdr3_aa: CSVEIRQGEAFF; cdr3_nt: TGCAGCGTTGAAATCCGTCAGGGGGAAGCTTTCTTT
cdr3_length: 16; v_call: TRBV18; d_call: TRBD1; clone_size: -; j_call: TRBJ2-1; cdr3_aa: CASSPLGTGLYNEQFF; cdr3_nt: TGTGCCAGCTCACCGCTAGGGACAGGGCTCTACAATGAGCAGTTCTTC
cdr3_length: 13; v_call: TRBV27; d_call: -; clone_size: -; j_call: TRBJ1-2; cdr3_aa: CASSLTANYGYTF; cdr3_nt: TGTGCCAGCAGTTTGACAGCGAACTATGGCTACACCTTC
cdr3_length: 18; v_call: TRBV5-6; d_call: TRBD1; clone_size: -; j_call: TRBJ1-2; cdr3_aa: CASSLRHPGTGGRYGYTF; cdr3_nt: TGTGCCAGCAGCTTGAGACACCCCGGGACAGGGGGCCGGTATGGCTACACCTTC
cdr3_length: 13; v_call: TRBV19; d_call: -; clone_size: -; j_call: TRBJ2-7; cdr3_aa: CASSSGTTYEQYF; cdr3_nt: TGTGCCAGTAGTAGCGGGACAACCTACGAGCAGTACTTC
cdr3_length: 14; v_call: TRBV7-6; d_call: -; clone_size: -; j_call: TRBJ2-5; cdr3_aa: CASSLYPGQETQYF; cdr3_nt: TGTGCCAGCAGCTTATACCCGGGGCAAGAGACCCAGTACTTC
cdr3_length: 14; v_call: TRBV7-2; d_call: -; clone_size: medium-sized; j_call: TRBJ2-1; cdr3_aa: CASSLGNTVNEQFF; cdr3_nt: TGTGCCAGCAGCTTAGGGAACACAGTTAATGAGCAGTTCTTC
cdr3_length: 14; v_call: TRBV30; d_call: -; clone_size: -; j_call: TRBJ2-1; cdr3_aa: CAWSAQAPYNEQFF; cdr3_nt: TGTGCCTGGAGCGCACAGGCCCCCTACAATGAGCAGTTCTTC